The source of this TCR beta chain is a study of shared clonotypes between healthy human individuals. This clone was observed a single time. Some clones are missing from TCRdb's copy, which holds only in-frame ones; the method was immunoSEQ multiplex PCR. The sample lists millions of clones, about 95% occurring once. Naive CD8 isolation took CD45RO-negative cells positively selected for CCR7 and excluded terminally differentiated effector memory CD45RA+ cells. The TCR originated in a man between 18 and 35 years old in good health. The sample consisted of naive CD8+ T cells sorted from blood.

CDR3 loop: CASSGPGLAGAEQYF. CDR3 DNA: TGTGCCAGCAGCGGACCGGGACTAGCGGGAGCCGAGCAGTACTTC. This chain links TRBV9 with TRBJ2-7; 14 nucleotides agree with TRBD2. Germline CDR1 and CDR2: SGDLS and YYNGEE. Trimming cost V 3 bases and J 6 bases; bases outside gene matches: 5. The CDR3 is 15 amino acids.